These T cell receptor beta chains were read from a single sample in a study of blood T cells in healthy people across ages. TCRdb itself ran the 5' RACE reads through MiXCR, one entry per CDR3 protein. The data hold approximately 810,000 distinct CDR3 sequences, with roughly 34% observed a single time. Specimen: blood. All receptors derive from a man between 18 and 29 years old in good health. The CDR3 runs from the conserved cysteine through the conserved F or W. D genes are given only for firm matches. Clone sizes are given selectively: once, few, many, or a class where the clone is expanded.

J: TRBJ1-5
D: .
size: .
V: TRBV27
DNA: TGTGCCAGCAGTTTATTGGGACGGGGGCCGAGCAATCAGCCCCAGCATTTT
CDR3: CASSLLGRGPSNQPQHF

J: TRBJ2-3
D: TRBD1
size: .
V: TRBV6-5
DNA: TGTGCCAGCAGTCCCTGGACAGGAATCACAGATACGCAGTATTTT
CDR3: CASSPWTGITDTQYF

J: TRBJ2-1
D: TRBD1
size: .
V: TRBV5-6
DNA: TGTGCCAGCAGCCCACCGGGACAGGTCTGGGGGTCTAACAATGAGCAGTTCTTC
CDR3: CASSPPGQVWGSNNEQFF

J: TRBJ2-7
D: TRBD1
size: .
V: TRBV9
DNA: TGTGCCAGCAGCACCCCGACAGGGTTAAATAATGAGCAGTACTTC
CDR3: CASSTPTGLNNEQYF

J: TRBJ2-5
D: TRBD1
size: .
V: TRBV28
DNA: TGTGCCAGCAGTCCCTTTACAGGGGCCCAGACCCAGTACTTC
CDR3: CASSPFTGAQTQYF

J: TRBJ2-3
D: TRBD2
size: many
V: TRBV4-3
DNA: TGCGCCAGCAGCCCCTCCCCCAGCGGGGGGACAGATACGCAGTATTTT
CDR3: CASSPSPSGGTDTQYF

J: TRBJ2-1
D: .
size: .
V: TRBV19
DNA: TGTGCCAGTAGTATAGTACCCAGCGGACGCTACAATGAGCAGTTCTTC
CDR3: CASSIVPSGRYNEQFF

J: TRBJ1-1
D: .
size: many
V: TRBV21-1
DNA: TGTGCCAGCAGCAACGGCAGGGGACCATCTGAAGCTTTCTTT
CDR3: CASSNGRGPSEAFF

J: TRBJ2-7
D: TRBD2
size: many
V: TRBV7-2
DNA: TGTGCCACTCAGAAGGGACTAGCGGACTCCTACGAGCAGTACTTC
CDR3: CATQKGLADSYEQYF

J: TRBJ2-7
D: TRBD1
size: .
V: TRBV6-5
DNA: TGTGCCAGCAGTTCCTCCGGGACAGGGTGTTCCCAGTACTTC
CDR3: CASSSSGTGCSQYF

J: TRBJ2-3
D: TRBD2
size: .
V: TRBV20-1
DNA: TGCAGTGCTAGACTTAGCGGGCCTGTGGCAGATACGCAGTATTTT
CDR3: CSARLSGPVADTQYF

J: TRBJ2-3
D: .
size: .
V: TRBV6-5
DNA: TGTGCCAGCAGTACAATGGGGGGGCGTAGGACAGATACGCAGTATTTT
CDR3: CASSTMGGRRTDTQYF

J: TRBJ2-1
D: TRBD2
size: .
V: TRBV11-2
DNA: TGTGCCAGCAGGGTCAGGAAGCGGGAGCTAGGCAATGAGCAGTTCTTC
CDR3: CASRVRKRELGNEQFF

J: TRBJ1-1
D: .
size: .
V: TRBV7-8
DNA: TGTGCCAGCAGTCTCACCCACAGAATCCAGGGGCTTAACGCTGAAGCTTTCTTT
CDR3: CASSLTHRIQGLNAEAFF

J: TRBJ2-7
D: TRBD1
size: few
V: TRBV3-1
DNA: TGTGCCAGCAGCCAAAATGGAGGGACAGGGGCTGGCGAGCAGTACTTC
CDR3: CASSQNGGTGAGEQYF

J: TRBJ2-1
D: TRBD1
size: .
V: TRBV20-1
DNA: TGCAGTGCTAGAGATATGGGGACAGGGGGCAGAGATGAGCAGTTCTTC
CDR3: CSARDMGTGGRDEQFF

J: TRBJ2-5
D: .
size: .
V: TRBV5-1
DNA: TGCGCCAGCAGGCAATACATAGAGACCCAGTACTTC
CDR3: CASRQYIETQYF

J: TRBJ1-5
D: TRBD1
size: .
V: TRBV6-2/TRBV6-3
DNA: TGTGCCAGCAGAAGGGGACAGGGTATGGGTCAGCCCCAGCATTTT
CDR3: CASRRGQGMGQPQHF

J: TRBJ2-7
D: TRBD1
size: .
V: TRBV9
DNA: TGTGCCAGCAGCTCGGGGGACAGGGGGTCCTACGAGCAGTACTTC
CDR3: CASSSGDRGSYEQYF

J: TRBJ1-5
D: TRBD1
size: few
V: TRBV4-1
DNA: TGCGCCAGCAGCCAAGTTTTTACAGGGGTTGGCAATCAGCCCCAGCATTTT
CDR3: CASSQVFTGVGNQPQHF

J: TRBJ1-2
D: .
size: .
V: TRBV6-2/TRBV6-3
DNA: TGTGCCAGCAGTCGTCTCGGGGTAGGCTACACCTTC
CDR3: CASSRLGVGYTF

J: TRBJ1-5
D: TRBD1
size: .
V: TRBV12-3/TRBV12-4
DNA: TGTGCCAGCAGTTTAGGGACAGGGAAACAGCCCCAGCATTTT
CDR3: CASSLGTGKQPQHF

J: TRBJ2-1
D: TRBD2
size: few
V: TRBV6-2/TRBV6-3
DNA: TGTGCCAGCAGTCGCGGCGCCCGGACCCTAGCGGACCCGTACCATGAGCAGTTCTTC
CDR3: CASSRGARTLADPYHEQFF

J: TRBJ2-7
D: .
size: few
V: TRBV4-3
DNA: TGCGCCAGCAGCCAAGATTATGACGCCACTGGCCCCTACGAGCAGTACTTC
CDR3: CASSQDYDATGPYEQYF

J: TRBJ2-3
D: .
size: .
V: TRBV20-1
DNA: TGCAGTGCTAGAGATTCGCAGAGCTCTACCACAGATACGCAGTATTTT
CDR3: CSARDSQSSTTDTQYF

J: TRBJ1-5
D: .
size: few
V: TRBV4-3
DNA: TGCGCCAGCAGCCAAGAGTTGCAGGCGGGTCAGCCCCAGCATTTT
CDR3: CASSQELQAGQPQHF

J: TRBJ2-5
D: .
size: few
V: TRBV7-9
DNA: TGTGCCAGCAGCTTAGGGCCCCAGGGGGGCAATGAGCAGTACTTC
CDR3: CASSLGPQGGNEQYF

J: TRBJ2-5
D: .
size: few
V: TRBV5-1
DNA: TGCGCCAGCCGTAAATCCGGGATAGAGGGAGAGACCCAGTACTTC
CDR3: CASRKSGIEGETQYF

J: TRBJ2-1
D: TRBD1
size: few
V: TRBV4-3
DNA: TGCGCCAGCAGCCAAGTGACAGGGGGTGATTACAATGAGCAGTTCTTC
CDR3: CASSQVTGGDYNEQFF

J: TRBJ1-4
D: .
size: .
V: TRBV20-1
DNA: TGCAGTGCCGTCAAGGGAACATTTAATGAAAAACTGTTTTTT
CDR3: CSAVKGTFNEKLFF

J: TRBJ2-1
D: .
size: few
V: TRBV20-1
DNA: TGCAGTGCTAGTACCCCTTGGGGCAATGAGCAGTTCTTC
CDR3: CSASTPWGNEQFF

J: TRBJ2-2
D: .
size: .
V: TRBV6-2/TRBV6-3
DNA: TGTGCCAGCAGCCGCGCTGCTGGAGCCTTGGGCACCGGGGAGCTGTTTTTT
CDR3: CASSRAAGALGTGELFF

J: TRBJ2-3
D: TRBD1
size: .
V: TRBV15
DNA: TGTGCCACCAGCAGGGGACAGGGAGGAGATACGCAGTATTTT
CDR3: CATSRGQGGDTQYF

J: TRBJ2-5
D: .
size: few
V: TRBV20-1
DNA: TGCAGTGCTAGAATCCTCGGGAGTAGGGATGAGCAGTACTTC
CDR3: CSARILGSRDEQYF

J: TRBJ2-7
D: TRBD1
size: .
V: TRBV2
DNA: TGTGCCAGCAGTGTTGAAGCAGGGGGAGTCTACGAGCAGTACTTC
CDR3: CASSVEAGGVYEQYF

J: TRBJ1-5
D: .
size: few
V: TRBV6-2/TRBV6-3
DNA: TGTGCCAGCAGTGGCCAGGGTAGGGGCAATCAGCCCCAGCATTTT
CDR3: CASSGQGRGNQPQHF

J: TRBJ2-3
D: TRBD2
size: few
V: TRBV5-1
DNA: TGCGCCAGCAGCTCTAGCGGGGTGGCGACAGATACGCAGTATTTT
CDR3: CASSSSGVATDTQYF

J: TRBJ2-7
D: .
size: .
V: TRBV7-9
DNA: TGTGCCAGCAGCGAACAGGGTCAGCAGTACTTC
CDR3: CASSEQGQQYF

J: TRBJ1-4
D: .
size: few
V: TRBV7-2
DNA: TGTGCCAGCAGCTTAGGGGGCTCTTCTGAAAAACTGTTTTTT
CDR3: CASSLGGSSEKLFF

J: TRBJ2-3
D: TRBD2
size: few
V: TRBV20-1
DNA: TGCAGTGCTACAGCGGGGGACGGATCGGATACGCAGTATTTT
CDR3: CSATAGDGSDTQYF

J: TRBJ2-6
D: TRBD1
size: .
V: TRBV7-2
DNA: TGTGCCAGCAGCGTAAGGACAGGGGATGGGGCCAACGTCCTGACTTTC
CDR3: CASSVRTGDGANVLTF

J: TRBJ1-1
D: .
size: many
V: TRBV5-1
DNA: TGCGCCAGCAGCGTTGATGGGACGACTCCAGCTTTCTTT
CDR3: CASSVDGTTPAFF

J: TRBJ1-5
D: .
size: few
V: TRBV25-1
DNA: TGTGCCAGCAGTGGGGCGGGGACGAATCAGCCCCAGCATTTT
CDR3: CASSGAGTNQPQHF

J: TRBJ2-2
D: TRBD1
size: .
V: TRBV7-9
DNA: TGTGCCAGCAGCCCGACAGGGGACAACACCGGGGAGCTGTTTTTT
CDR3: CASSPTGDNTGELFF

J: TRBJ2-7
D: .
size: few
V: TRBV20-1
DNA: TGCAGTGCTAGTTTCCAGTACAATGAGCAGTACTTC
CDR3: CSASFQYNEQYF

J: TRBJ2-5
D: .
size: .
V: TRBV2
DNA: TGTGTCAGCAGTCCCACCGGGGACGGCGAGGAGACCCAGTACTTC
CDR3: CVSSPTGDGEETQYF

J: TRBJ2-1
D: .
size: .
V: TRBV20-1
DNA: TGCAGTGCTAACCCGGGACTGGGGACCAATGAGCAGTTCTTC
CDR3: CSANPGLGTNEQFF

J: TRBJ2-5
D: .
size: once
V: TRBV7-9
DNA: TGTGCCAGCACTATGACAGACTCCCAAGAGACCCAGTACTTC
CDR3: CASTMTDSQETQYF